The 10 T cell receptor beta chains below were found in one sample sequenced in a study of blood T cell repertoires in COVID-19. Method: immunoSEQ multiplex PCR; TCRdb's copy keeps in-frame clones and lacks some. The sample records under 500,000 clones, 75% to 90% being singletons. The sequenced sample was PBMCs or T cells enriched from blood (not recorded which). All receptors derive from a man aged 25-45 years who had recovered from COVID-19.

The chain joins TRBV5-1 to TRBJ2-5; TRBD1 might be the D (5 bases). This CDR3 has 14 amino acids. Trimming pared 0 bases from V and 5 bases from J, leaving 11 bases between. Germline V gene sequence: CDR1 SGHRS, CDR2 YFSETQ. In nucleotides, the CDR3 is TGCGCCAGCAGCTTGGGGGGCCAAGGGGAGACCCAGTACTTC. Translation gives CASSLGGQGETQYF.

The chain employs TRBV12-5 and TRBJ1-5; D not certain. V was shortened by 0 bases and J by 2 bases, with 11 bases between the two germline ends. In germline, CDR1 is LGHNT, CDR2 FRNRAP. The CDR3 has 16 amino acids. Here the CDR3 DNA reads TGTGCTAGTGGTTTGGTGGGTCCGGCGGGCAATCAGCCCCAGCATTTT. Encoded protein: CASGLVGPAGNQPQHF. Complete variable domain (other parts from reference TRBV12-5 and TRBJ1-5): DARVTQTPRHKVTEMGQEVTMRCQPILGHNTVFWYRQTMMQGLELLAYFRNRAPLDDSGMPKDRFSAEMPDATLATLKIQPSEPRDSAVYFCASGLVGPAGNQPQHFGDGTRLSIL.

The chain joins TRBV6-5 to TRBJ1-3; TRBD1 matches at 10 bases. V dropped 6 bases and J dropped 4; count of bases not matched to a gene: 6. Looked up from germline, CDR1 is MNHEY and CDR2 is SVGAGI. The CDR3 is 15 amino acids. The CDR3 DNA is TGTGCCAGCAGGCCGGGACAGGGGACGGGAAACACCATATATTTT. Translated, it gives CASRPGQGTGNTIYF.

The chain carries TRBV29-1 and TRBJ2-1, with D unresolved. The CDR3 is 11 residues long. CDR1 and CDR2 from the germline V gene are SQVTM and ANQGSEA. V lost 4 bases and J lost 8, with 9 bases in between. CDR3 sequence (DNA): TGCAGCGTTGGAGGTTGGGATGAGCAGTTCTTC. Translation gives CSVGGWDEQFF.

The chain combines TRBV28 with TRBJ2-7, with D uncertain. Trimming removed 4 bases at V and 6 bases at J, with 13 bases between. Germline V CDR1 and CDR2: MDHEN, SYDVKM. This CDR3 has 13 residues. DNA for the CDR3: TGTGCCAGCAGTTATCTACCCACTCCCGAGCAGTACTTC. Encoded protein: CASSYLPTPEQYF.

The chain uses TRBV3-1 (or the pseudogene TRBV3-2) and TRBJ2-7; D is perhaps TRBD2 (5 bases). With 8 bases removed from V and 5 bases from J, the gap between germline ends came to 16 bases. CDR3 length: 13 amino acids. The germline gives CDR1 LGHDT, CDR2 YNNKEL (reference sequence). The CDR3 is CASRSGEGHEQYF. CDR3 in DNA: TGTGCCAGCCGGTCCGGGGAAGGCCACGAGCAGTACTTC.

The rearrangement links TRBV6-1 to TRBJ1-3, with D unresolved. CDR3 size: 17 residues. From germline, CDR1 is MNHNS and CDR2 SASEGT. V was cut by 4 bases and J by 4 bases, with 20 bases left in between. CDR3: CASSGSPALVGGNTIYF. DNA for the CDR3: TGTGCCAGCAGTGGGTCCCCCGCGCTTGTCGGGGGAAACACCATATATTTT.

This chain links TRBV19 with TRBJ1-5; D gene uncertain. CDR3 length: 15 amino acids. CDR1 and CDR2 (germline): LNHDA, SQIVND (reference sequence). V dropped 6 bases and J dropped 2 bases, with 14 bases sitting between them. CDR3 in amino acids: CASSPVGMGNQPQHF. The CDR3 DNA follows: TGTGCCAGTAGCCCAGTCGGGATGGGCAATCAGCCCCAGCATTTT.

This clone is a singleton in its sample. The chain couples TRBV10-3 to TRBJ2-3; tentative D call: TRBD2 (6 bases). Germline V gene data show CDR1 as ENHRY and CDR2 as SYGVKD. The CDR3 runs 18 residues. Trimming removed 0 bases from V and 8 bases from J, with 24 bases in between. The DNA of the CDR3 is TGTGCCATCAGTGAGTCCCGGGATGCGGGATCCACGGCCGGTACGCAGTATTTT. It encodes CAISESRDAGSTAGTQYF.

For the CDR3, the DNA is TGTGCCAGCAGTTACGCACTGACTAGCGGATCCTACGAGCAGTACTTC. Translated: CASSYALTSGSYEQYF. V and J are TRBV6-5 and TRBJ2-7; 9 nucleotides agree with TRBD2. V lost 2 bases to trimming and J lost 1 base; unmatched junction nucleotides: 6. CDR3 size: 16 residues. CDR1 is MNHEY, CDR2 SVGAGI, per germline.